What follows are 16 T cell receptor beta chains derived from one specimen sequenced in a study of blood T cell repertoires in COVID-19. Method: immunoSEQ multiplex PCR; TCRdb's copy keeps in-frame clones and lacks some. The sample has approximately 240,000 clones, 80% to 90% seen once. Input material: peripheral blood. All receptors come from a man in his fifties or sixties who had recovered from COVID-19.

V usage is TRBV10-1 and J usage is TRBJ1-5, with a possible D match to TRBD1 (5 bases). Per the germline V gene, CDR1 is WNHNN and CDR2 is SYGVQD (reference sequence). The CDR3 sequence is 18 residues long. Between the trimmed V and J ends, which lost 2 bases and 7 bases, there was a span of 24 bases. This chain's CDR3 is CASSEGVGRCRVGQPQHF. For the CDR3, the DNA is TGCGCCAGCAGTGAGGGGGTGGGTCGGTGCAGGGTCGGACAGCCCCAGCATTTT.

The genes are TRBV10-3 and TRBJ1-4; TRBD1 is a possible D gene (6 bases). Germline lookup yields CDR1 ENHRY and CDR2 SYGVKD. The CDR3 is 18 residues long. V dropped 3 bases and J dropped 7 bases, with 24 bases sitting between them. The CDR3 region has the DNA TGTGCCATCAGTGAAGAGGGGGTGTTTTTCAGAGGAGGTGAAAAACTGTTTTTT. As protein: CAISEEGVFFRGGEKLFF.

This clone appeared a few times. V is TRBV27 and J is TRBJ2-3, with 10 bases matching TRBD2. This CDR3 contains 15 residues. With 7 bases clipped from V and 2 bases from J, the junction kept 6 bases outside the gene matches. CDR1 and CDR2 from the germline V gene are MNHEY and SMNVEV (reference sequence). This chain's CDR3 is CASTRTSGSTDTQYF. DNA of the CDR3: TGTGCCAGCACCCGGACTAGCGGATCCACAGATACGCAGTATTTT.

The chain joins TRBV7-2 to TRBJ2-1; 9 bases are a match to TRBD2. V gave up 5 bases and J gave up 7 bases; unmatched junction bases: 12. The germline V gene encodes CDR1 SGHTA and CDR2 FQGNSA. This CDR3 contains 16 residues. The CDR3: CASSPVRGAGGNEQFF. DNA of the CDR3: TGTGCCAGCAGCCCCGTGAGAGGAGCGGGGGGAAATGAGCAGTTCTTC. Variable domain in full (rest from reference TRBV7-2 and TRBJ2-1): GAGVSQSPSNKVTEKGKDVELRCDPISGHTALYWYRQSLGQGLEFLIYFQGNSAPDKSGLPSDRFSAERTGGSVSTLTIQRTQQEDSAVYLCASSPVRGAGGNEQFFGPGTRLTVL.

This chain connects TRBV28 to TRBJ1-6; D is uncertain. Trimming pared 3 bases from V and 6 bases from J, leaving 9 bases between. This CDR3 is built from 14 residues. Germline CDR1 is MDHEN and CDR2 is SYDVKM. CDR3 sequence reads: CASSLLHSNSPLHF. The DNA of the CDR3 is TGTGCCAGCAGTTTGCTTCACAGTAATTCACCCCTCCACTTT.

CDR3 coding DNA: TGTGCCAGCAGTTTACGGACTTACTACGAGCAGTACTTC. It translates to CASSLRTYYEQYF. The V call is TRBV12-3 or TRBV12-4, the J call TRBJ2-7, with D perhaps matching TRBD2 (5 bases). The V end lost 2 bases, the J end lost 3 bases, and 8 bases lay between the germline ends. This CDR3 contains 13 residues.

In its sample, this clone was seen a few times. The chain combines TRBV2 with TRBJ2-2, with D unclear. V lost 4 bases and J 5 bases, leaving 8 bases between the germline ends. Germline CDR1 SNHLY, CDR2 FYNNEI. The CDR3 sequence is 13 residues long. CDR3 nucleotides: TGTGCCAGCAGTGTGTGGAGTACCGGGGAGCTGTTTTTT. Residues: CASSVWSTGELFF.

The chain combines TRBV28 with TRBJ2-1, with 10 nucleotides matching TRBD2. The length of the CDR3 is 16 residues. The V gene end was trimmed by 7 bases and the J gene end by 4 bases; junction bases not matched to a gene: 10. Germline CDR1 and CDR2: MDHEN and SYDVKM. The CDR3: CASIRAGGPSYNEQFF. The DNA for the CDR3 is TGTGCCAGCATTCGAGCGGGAGGGCCAAGTTACAATGAGCAGTTCTTC.

This chain connects TRBV28 to TRBJ2-3; 7 bases are a match to TRBD2. CDR1 MDHEN and CDR2 SYDVKM come from the germline V gene. The CDR3 sequence is 16 residues long. V trimming: 1 base; J trimming: 2 bases; junction bases outside the gene matches: 6. The CDR3 loop reads CASSLSASGNTDTQYF. The CDR3 DNA reads as TGTGCCAGCAGTTTATCGGCTAGCGGAAACACAGATACGCAGTATTTT.

The chain has TRBV18 and TRBJ2-1, with 12 bases lining up with TRBD1. Germline V gene lookup returns CDR1 KGHSH and CDR2 LQKENI. J lost 0 bases, V lost 1 base, and 1 base had no gene match. This CDR3 comprises 17 residues. The CDR3 nucleotides read TGTGCCAGCTCACCACTGGGACAGGGGGCCTCCTACAATGAGCAGTTCTTC. It translates to CASSPLGQGASYNEQFF.

This chain uses TRBV28 with TRBJ2-5; 8 bases map to TRBD1. Germline CDR1 is MDHEN and CDR2 is SYDVKM. The J segment lost 2 bases and the V segment lost 2 bases, leaving 4 bases of the junction unmatched. This CDR3 has 15 residues. CDR3: CASSLPHRGQETQYF. The CDR3, as DNA: TGTGCCAGCAGTTTACCTCACAGGGGGCAAGAGACCCAGTACTTC. Drawing the rest from reference TRBV28 and TRBJ2-5, the complete variable domain is DVKVTQSSRYLVKRTGEKVFLECVQDMDHENMFWYRQDPGLGLRLIYFSYDVKMKEKGDIPEGYSVSREKKERFSLILESASTNQTSMYLCASSLPHRGQETQYFGPGTRLLVL.

CDR3 DNA sequence: TGTGCCAGCAGCCAAGAAATCCGCGGAAATCTAGCCAAAAACATTCAGTACTTC. As protein: CASSQEIRGNLAKNIQYF. The chain carries TRBV3-1 (or the pseudogene TRBV3-2) and TRBJ2-4; no clear D gene. CDR1 and CDR2 (germline): LGHDT, YNNKEL (reference sequence). The CDR3 is made up of 18 amino acids. Trimming removed 0 bases at V and 0 bases at J, with 15 bases between.

The chain is built from TRBV18 and TRBJ2-5, with D uncertain. The CDR3 length is 13 residues. Trimming shortened V by 6 bases and J by 0 bases, and 8 bases separated the two germline ends. Germline loops: CDR1 KGHSH, CDR2 LQKENI. This chain's CDR3 is CASSVTDQETQYF. The CDR3 DNA reads as TGTGCCAGCTCTGTGACTGACCAAGAGACCCAGTACTTC.

The chain is built from TRBV27 and TRBJ1-2, with 7 bases matching TRBD1. The V segment lost 11 bases and the J segment 3 bases; nucleotides outside the gene matches: 9. Germline V gives CDR1 MNHEY, CDR2 SMNVEV (reference sequence). The length of the CDR3 is 13 residues. CDR3 region: CAARGGADYGYTF. For the CDR3, the DNA is TGTGCCGCCCGAGGGGGCGCTGACTATGGCTACACCTTC.

V usage is TRBV9 and J usage is TRBJ2-2, with 7 bases matching TRBD1. The CDR3 loop spans 15 amino acids. The J segment lost 6 bases and the V segment lost 2 bases, leaving 7 bases of the junction unmatched. Germline V gives CDR1 SGDLS, CDR2 YYNGEE. The CDR3 nucleotides read TGTGCCAGCAGCGTCGGGACAGTTTCGGCCGGGGAGCTGTTTTTT. Translation: CASSVGTVSAGELFF.

The chain uses TRBV6-2 or TRBV6-3 and TRBJ2-3, with 11 positions matching TRBD2. Germline V lookup: CDR1 MNHEY, CDR2 SVGEGT. The V segment lost 5 bases and the J segment 6 bases; nucleotides outside the gene matches: 13. The CDR3 runs to 17 residues. The CDR3, as DNA: TGTGCCAGCAGTGACATGACACTAGCGGGAGTGGGGGATACGCAGTATTTT. Translating it yields CASSDMTLAGVGDTQYF.